This TCR beta chain stems from a study of blood T cell repertoires in COVID-19. The data were produced by immunoSEQ multiplex PCR, yet TCRdb's version contains in-frame clones alone and is incomplete. In the table there are 250,000 or so clones, about 85% of which are singletons. Deletions cut 0 bases from V and 4 bases from J, with 15 bases between. Germline-derived CDR1 and CDR2 are KGHSH and LQKENI. The CDR3 extends over 16 amino acids. The TCR sequence derives from a man aged 25-45 years who had recovered from COVID-19. Material for sequencing was PBMCs or T cells enriched from blood (not recorded which). This chain joins TRBV18 and TRBJ1-1, with a tentative D call TRBD1 (5 bases). The DNA of the CDR3 is TGTGCCAGCTCACCACCGATGAGGCAGGGAGGCACTGAAGCTTTCTTT. Translating it yields CASSPPMRQGGTEAFF.